Presented here are 13 T cell receptor beta chains from one specimen sequenced in a study of CD8+ T cells in alopecia areata. cDNA prepared by RNA extraction and subsequent reverse transcription served as the template for sequencing. Sequencing used immunoSEQ multiplex PCR; TCRdb keeps in-frame clones, though not all of them. The sample records some 220,000 clones, around 57% being singletons. Stated treatment: oral pan-JAK inhibitor, 5-10 mg twice daily. Sequenced material: CD4+ T cells sorted from blood, taken at week 4, from a patient treated with tofacitinib. The receptors originated from a human donor with alopecia areata.

The V gene is TRBV30, the J gene TRBJ2-1, with D possibly matching TRBD2 (7 bases). From germline, CDR1 is GTSNPN and CDR2 SVGIG (reference sequence). The germline V and J ends were trimmed by 3 bases and 2 bases, with 14 bases remaining between them. The CDR3 covers 15 residues. CDR3 nucleotide sequence: TGTGCCTGGAGAGGGGGGCGGGAGACCTACAATGAGCAGTTCTTC. It codes for CAWRGGRETYNEQFF.

V is TRBV25-1 and J is TRBJ2-7; 12 bases align to TRBD1. The junction had 9 bases not matched to a gene; V was cut back by 8 bases and J by 7 bases. Germline V gene data show CDR1 as MGHDK and CDR2 as SYGVNS. The CDR3 runs 14 residues. The CDR3: CASAAGTGGWEQYF. The DNA for the CDR3 is TGTGCCAGCGCCGCCGGGACAGGGGGCTGGGAGCAGTACTTC.

This clone was seen only a few times. The chain employs TRBV19 and TRBJ1-1; D is unresolved. CDR1 is LNHDA, CDR2 SQIVND, per germline (reference sequence). Trimming took off 4 bases at V and 0 bases at J, with 6 bases between the two ends. The CDR3 is 13 amino acids. CDR3 bases: TGTGCCAGTAGTACCCAGATGAACACTGAAGCTTTCTTT. Translating it yields CASSTQMNTEAFF.

The J gene is TRBJ2-5, the V gene TRBV11-2; D is uncertain. This CDR3 is 15 amino acids long. Germline V gives CDR1 SGHAT, CDR2 FQNNGV. Deletions cut 1 base from V and 1 base from J, with 10 bases between. CDR3 protein: CASSLVPGRQETQYF. CDR3 bases: TGTGCCAGCAGCTTAGTTCCGGGCCGCCAAGAGACCCAGTACTTC.

The chain carries TRBV18 and TRBJ2-5, with unresolved D. The CDR3 spans 15 residues. The germline CDR1 and CDR2 sequences are KGHSH and LQKENI. The V and J ends lost 1 base and 3 bases respectively, with 12 bases between them. CDR3 DNA: TGTGCCAGCTCACCACGATTCGGGCCTGAAGAGACCCAGTACTTC. Its protein product is CASSPRFGPEETQYF.

The chain joins TRBV7-9 to TRBJ1-1; the D gene is possibly TRBD1 (6 bases). CDR1 is SEHNR, CDR2 FQNEAQ, per germline (reference sequence). Trimming removed 7 bases at V and 2 bases at J, with 23 bases between. The CDR3 is 17 residues long. CDR3 protein: CASNPLGTPSKNTEAFF. CDR3 DNA sequence: TGTGCCAGCAACCCCCTCGGGACACCGAGTAAAAACACTGAAGCTTTCTTT.

The chain has TRBV25-1 and TRBJ2-3; maybe TRBD2 (5 bases). The germline V gene encodes CDR1 MGHDK and CDR2 SYGVNS. There are 12 residues in the CDR3. Trimming cost V 5 bases and J 10 bases, with 13 bases left between them. CDR3: CASSPGGLAQYF. The CDR3 DNA is TGTGCCAGCAGTCCGGGCGGGTTAGCGCAGTATTTT.

The rearrangement joins TRBV2 to TRBJ2-3; D gene uncertain. V dropped 6 bases and J dropped 3 bases, with 10 bases sitting between them. The V gene's germline CDR1 is SNHLY and CDR2 FYNNEI. The CDR3 has 13 residues. The CDR3 sequence is CASSRLGTDTQYF. The CDR3 DNA reads as TGTGCCAGCAGCAGGTTGGGTACAGATACGCAGTATTTT.

The V and J genes are TRBV29-1 and TRBJ2-1; D is perhaps TRBD2 (7 bases). Germline V gene lookup returns CDR1 SQVTM and CDR2 ANQGSEA. This CDR3 contains 15 residues. Trimming pared 1 base from V and 8 bases from J, leaving 18 bases between. The CDR3 region is CSVEGEGGAHDEQFF. Written as DNA, the CDR3 is TGCAGCGTTGAAGGCGAAGGGGGGGCCCACGATGAGCAGTTCTTC.

This chain links TRBV9 with TRBJ1-1; D might be TRBD1 (5 bases). The CDR3 runs 14 residues. V was cut by 2 bases and J by 4 bases, with 12 bases left in between. Germline CDR1 and CDR2: SGDLS and YYNGEE. CDR3 bases: TGTGCCAGCAGCGTGGGGGAAGGCCGCACTGAAGCTTTCTTT. Translation: CASSVGEGRTEAFF.

The sample holds one count of this clone. The rearrangement uses TRBV4-3 and TRBJ2-5, with D possibly being TRBD2 (6 bases). Germline CDR1 and CDR2: LGHNA and YSLEER. V lost 0 bases and J 5 bases, leaving 13 bases between the germline ends. The CDR3 runs 15 residues. CDR3: CASSQEGLGGETQYF. CDR3 nucleotides: TGCGCCAGCAGCCAAGAAGGACTGGGGGGTGAGACCCAGTACTTC.

This chain links TRBV27 with TRBJ2-7; 8 bases agree with TRBD1. Trimming removed 6 bases from V and 3 bases from J; junction bases left unmatched: 4. The CDR3 contains 13 residues. CDR1 and CDR2 (germline): MNHEY, SMNVEV (reference sequence). This CDR3 is CASRTGAYYEQYF. CDR3 bases: TGTGCCAGCAGGACAGGGGCTTACTACGAGCAGTACTTC.

This clone was counted a few times. The chain recombines TRBV5-6 with TRBJ1-2; the match to TRBD1 covers 7 bases. CDR1 is SGHDT, CDR2 YYEEEE, per germline. The CDR3 contains 16 residues. Trimming removed 4 bases from V and 5 bases from J; junction bases left unmatched: 14. Here the CDR3 DNA reads TGTGCCAGCAGCCCCCGCGGGAGGGGGCTAGGATATGGCTACACCTTC. This encodes CASSPRGRGLGYGYTF.